The rows below give T cell receptor beta chains drawn from one sample of a study of OX40 agonist ivuxolimab in advanced cancers. Some clones are missing from TCRdb's copy, which holds only in-frame ones; the method was immunoSEQ multiplex PCR. The sample includes fewer than 80,000 clones, about 85% of them seen just once. The sample in question was CD4+ or CD8+ T cells sorted from blood, obtained in a trial of the OX40 agonist ivuxolimab. The receptors were gathered from an adult with an advanced solid tumor such as melanoma, head and neck, liver or kidney cancer. Both conserved end residues are part of each CDR3. A D gene is named only where the DNA matches it firmly. Expanded clones get a size class; other rows say once, few or many, or leave the size out.

size,J,D,V,DNA,CDR3
-,TRBJ1-3,-,TRBV5-5,TGTGCCAGCAGCTTGGCCCCCAGGGACACCATATATTTT,CASSLAPRDTIYF
-,TRBJ1-3,TRBD1,TRBV6-5,TGTGCCAGCAGTTACTCGACCAGGGGGTTTGGAAACACCATATATTTT,CASSYSTRGFGNTIYF
-,TRBJ2-5,-,TRBV6-5,TGTGCCAGCAGTTTGAAGGGTCAAGAGACCCAGTACTTC,CASSLKGQETQYF
-,TRBJ2-7,-,TRBV9,TGTGCCAGCAGCTCAAAGCCCTACGAGCAGTACTTC,CASSSKPYEQYF
-,TRBJ1-1,-,TRBV6-6,TGTGCCAGCAGTTCCAACTTCAGGAACACTGAAGCTTTCTTT,CASSSNFRNTEAFF
-,TRBJ1-2,-,TRBV6-6,TGTGCCAGCAGTTACTCGGGGCCTAGGGGCTATGGCTACACCTTC,CASSYSGPRGYGYTF
-,TRBJ1-5,-,TRBV19,TGTGCCAGTAGTATGTTGCATCAGCCCCAGCATTTT,CASSMLHQPQHF
-,TRBJ2-3,-,TRBV7-9,TGTGCCAGCAGCTTAGCCGAGGGGCTCACAGATACGCAGTATTTT,CASSLAEGLTDTQYF
-,TRBJ2-1,-,TRBV4-3,TGCGCCAGCAGCCAAGATCCCCGGAGCAATGAGCAGTTCTTC,CASSQDPRSNEQFF
few,TRBJ1-2,-,TRBV30,TGTGCCTGGGGTGGGTTGTTAAGCTACACCTTC,CAWGGLLSYTF
-,TRBJ1-6,-,TRBV30,TGTGCCTGGGACAGGCGCAATAATTCACCCCTCCACTTT,CAWDRRNNSPLHF
-,TRBJ2-3,TRBD2,TRBV10-3,TGTGCCATCAGTTTTGGCGGGGGGTCCCCCAGCACAGATACGCAGTATTTT,CAISFGGGSPSTDTQYF
once,TRBJ1-5,TRBD1,TRBV18,TGTGCCAGCTCACCGGACAGGGACCAGCCCCAGCATTTT,CASSPDRDQPQHF
once,TRBJ1-4,TRBD1,TRBV18,TGTGCCAGCTCGCTAGGACAGGGGGAACGTGAAAAACTGTTTTTT,CASSLGQGEREKLFF
-,TRBJ2-1,TRBD1,TRBV18,TGTGCCAGCTCACCGAACCCGGGACAGGGTGATGCTGAGCAGTTCTTC,CASSPNPGQGDAEQFF
once,TRBJ2-3,TRBD1,TRBV10-3,TGTGCCATCCAGTCACAGGGGATGAGCACAGATACGCAGTATTTT,CAIQSQGMSTDTQYF
-,TRBJ1-2,TRBD1,TRBV28,TGTGCCAGCAGTACCTCGGGACAGGGTTATGGCTACACCTTC,CASSTSGQGYGYTF
few,TRBJ1-6,-,TRBV7-3,TGTGCCAGCAGCCTGGAGACTAATTCACCCCTCCACTTT,CASSLETNSPLHF
-,TRBJ1-5,TRBD1,TRBV5-6,TGTGCCAGCAGCCTAGGACAGGTGGCCCAGCCCCAGCATTTT,CASSLGQVAQPQHF
-,TRBJ2-5,-,TRBV7-3,TGTGCCAGCAGCCCACAGGGCCAAGAGACCCAGTACTTC,CASSPQGQETQYF
-,TRBJ2-3,-,TRBV7-2,TGTGCCAGCAGCTTTAGAGATACGCAGTATTTT,CASSFRDTQYF
-,TRBJ1-1,-,TRBV7-2,TGTGCCAGCAGCTTAGGGCAGGGGAGGACTGAAGCTTTCTTT,CASSLGQGRTEAFF
-,TRBJ1-4,-,TRBV2,TGTGCCAGCACAGGAGAAAATGAAAAACTGTTTTTT,CASTGENEKLFF
-,TRBJ2-3,-,TRBV5-5,TGTGCCAGCAGCTTGTCGGGGGTCAATACAGATACGCAGTATTTT,CASSLSGVNTDTQYF
-,TRBJ2-3,-,TRBV30,TGCGCCTGGACCCGAGGGGTAGGTGGCACAGATACGCAGTATTTT,CAWTRGVGGTDTQYF
-,TRBJ1-1,-,TRBV7-9,TGTGCCAGCAGCCCGGACAGCCTGAACACTGAAGCTTTCTTT,CASSPDSLNTEAFF
-,TRBJ1-2,-,TRBV27,TGTGCCAGCAGTCCGGACAGTAACTATGGCTACACCTTC,CASSPDSNYGYTF
-,TRBJ2-7,-,TRBV11-2,TGTGCCAGCAGCCAAAACAGGAAAAACGAGCAGTACTTC,CASSQNRKNEQYF
-,TRBJ1-2,-,TRBV20-1,TGCAGTGCACGACAGGACTATGGCTACACCTTC,CSARQDYGYTF
few,TRBJ1-2,-,TRBV9,TGTGCCAGCAGCGTAGGAGGGGGTTTGGATGGCTACACCTTC,CASSVGGGLDGYTF
-,TRBJ1-2,-,TRBV11-2,TGTGCCAGCAGCCCTGTCTTTTCTACCTTC,CASSPVFSTF
-,TRBJ1-1,-,TRBV7-2,TGTGCCAGCAGCTTAGTTATCGGTCAGAACACTGAAGCTTTCTTT,CASSLVIGQNTEAFF
few,TRBJ2-3,-,TRBV7-9,TGTGCCAGCAGCGGAAAGACAAGCACAGATACGCAGTATTTT,CASSGKTSTDTQYF
-,TRBJ2-5,TRBD1,TRBV4-3,TGCGCCAGCAGCCAAGATGCCCCGGGACAGGTGTACCAAGAGACCCAGTACTTC,CASSQDAPGQVYQETQYF
-,TRBJ2-5,-,TRBV6-5,TGTGCCAGCAGTTCCCGACTAGCAGGGGCCCAAGAGACCCAGTACTTC,CASSSRLAGAQETQYF
once,TRBJ2-2,TRBD2,TRBV7-2,TGTGCCAGCAGCCCCTGGGGGCGGGGGGGAAACACCGGGGAGCTGTTTTTT,CASSPWGRGGNTGELFF